This TCR beta chain was recorded in a study of early T cells in non-severe SARS-CoV-2 infection. Study in general: The study sequenced bulk RNA from unsorted whole blood, with chains unpaired.

V was pared by 5 bases and J by 8 bases, with 19 bases between. The CDR3 has 15 residues. CDR1 and CDR2 from the germline V gene are SGDLS and YYNGEE. Attached unique molecular identifiers marked individual cDNA molecules. In TCRdb, the 5' RACE reads were re-called with MiXCR into one record per CDR3 protein. The data contain 48,000 or so distinct CDR3 sequences, less than 15% of them seen just once; the ten biggest clones take up roughly 10%. This chain connects TRBV9 to TRBJ1-4; tentative D call: TRBD1 (6 bases). The sample was whole blood. This clonotype was obtained from an adult who was a healthcare worker with PCR-confirmed SARS-CoV-2 infection or an uninfected control (not recorded which). CDR3 in DNA: TGTGCCAGCAGTCGAAGCAACAGGGTCGGGGAAAAACTGTTTTTT. Translating gives CASSRSNRVGEKLFF.